This T cell receptor (beta chain) was profiled in a study of blood T cell repertoires in COVID-19. Germline V gene sequence: CDR1 SGHVS, CDR2 FNYEAQ. V was trimmed by 5 bases and J by 6 bases, leaving 20 bases between them. CDR3 length: 16 amino acids. The method was immunoSEQ multiplex PCR; TCRdb's version includes in-frame clones alone and lacks a portion of them. The sample includes some 380,000 clones, roughly 86% of them seen just once. This chain connects TRBV7-6 to TRBJ2-1; D gene ambiguous. The sequence came from a human donor with acute or convalescent COVID-19. The donor label of this sample is uncertain. Sequenced material: peripheral blood. The CDR3 DNA reads TGTGCCAGCAGCCAATCGGCCGGGTTGATCGGCAATGAGCAGTTCTTC. Its protein is CASSQSAGLIGNEQFF.